What follows are 3 T cell receptor beta chains derived from one specimen sequenced in a study of blood T cells in healthy people across ages. Then a second PCR, running roughly 7 to 11 cycles, was carried out with a sample-barcoded 5' primer and a J-beta primer mix. A single record per CDR3 protein comes from TCRdb applying MiXCR to the 5' RACE reads. The sample lists about 1,000,000 distinct CDR3 sequences, under 45% occurring once. The sample was blood. The receptors shown here come from a woman aged 55-70 years in good health.

The genes are TRBV5-1 and TRBJ1-1; D ambiguous. V was trimmed by 0 bases and J by 6 bases, leaving 9 bases between them. Germline values: CDR1 SGHRS, CDR2 YFSETQ. The CDR3 totals 13 residues. CDR3 sequence reads: CASSLAPGSEAFF. The CDR3 DNA follows: TGCGCCAGCAGCTTGGCTCCGGGTTCTGAAGCTTTCTTT.

This chain links TRBV20-1 with TRBJ1-2; D is possibly TRBD1 (5 bases). This CDR3 is 14 amino acids long. Per germline, CDR1 DFQATT and CDR2 SNEGSKA (reference sequence). With 3 bases removed from V and 4 bases from J, the gap between germline ends came to 15 bases. The CDR3 DNA sequence: TGCAGTGCTAGTTCAGGGAGTCGCTCCTATGGCTACACCTTC. It is translated as CSASSGSRSYGYTF.

In this sample, this clonotype turned up a few times. The chain is built from TRBV6-1 and TRBJ2-1, with no clear D. The germline V gene encodes CDR1 MNHNS and CDR2 SASEGT. The CDR3 has 15 amino acids. The V gene lost 1 base and the J gene lost 3 bases, with 10 bases spanning the gap. The CDR3 DNA reads TGTGCCAGCAGTGAAGAAGGGTTCGTCTACAATGAGCAGTTCTTC. Translating it yields CASSEEGFVYNEQFF.